Listed here is a single T cell receptor beta chain. The clone's antigen remains unknown. No base quality values were provided; no much bigger clone lies one nucleotide off. The CDR3 goes from the cysteine to the phenylalanine over 14 residues. CDR3 DNA only is kept here, 42 bases in frame from base 1. Unmatched junction bases come to 9, with V trimmed by 4 bases and J by 6 bases. The CDR1 and CDR2 encoded by the germline V gene are MNHEY and SVGAGI. The sample belongs to a study of HIV-infected patients and healthy controls (dated by TCRdb to about 2014). In terms of the full investigation: After three months of therapy, CD4 counts in about 85% of the 16 patients increased to a modest but significant degree while remaining below normal ranges. The CD4:CD8 ratio rose slightly, whereas CD8 counts showed no consistent shift during early therapy. After a further year of therapy, viral load was undetectable in all patients, having already become undetectable in about 70% of the 16 patients by the second bleed. Overall T-cell lymphocytopenia was not observed in the patients, and no significant difference from controls was found in total CDR3 counts per chain. The study asked whether deep sequencing of the TCR repertoire from small blood samples of HIV patients could detect immune perturbation and reconstitution. The paper's findings and limits, for the study overall: Both the Jaccard index and the count of highly shared sequences showed that healthy controls shared more CDR3s between individuals than HIV+ patients did. The apparent post-therapy recovery of the Gini index in HIV-infected patients was not reproduced in size-matched repertoire data. The pairing of alpha and beta chains was not determined in the samples. Rare events from HIV-infected data received too much weight under size-matching, and comparisons were complicated by unequal numbers of distinct sequences between patients and controls. Treated samples represented only about three months of therapy, a duration arguably insufficient for detecting immune reconstitution in view of low adult thymic output. The dynamics of distinct T-cell subpopulations could not be separated, and sequencing depth was restricted, because whole blood was used. During therapy, a significant decrease in frequency was seen for HIV-associated CDR3s, whereas no significant change was found for CMV-associated CDR3s, although most of them became more frequent. Processing included only sixteen HIV-infected individuals, and this was regarded by the authors as a major limit on how widely the findings apply. Compared with untreated HIV+ repertoires, healthy control repertoires had roughly threefold more distinct CDR3s and a higher Shannon diversity. Significantly different mean usage between HIV-infected patients and controls was observed for eight alpha and eight beta V genes. In the study, no determination of donor HLA types was made. Alpha-chain CDR3s from MAIT cells occurred at high frequency in healthy controls but were severely depleted in HIV+ repertoires. Slight age and sex profile differences between the study cohorts did not explain the observed diversity differences. Oligoclonality may be reflected in the significantly higher mean Gini indices of HIV-infected repertoires compared with controls.

The study collected follow-up blood from HIV-infected patients roughly three months, about 14 weeks, after antiretroviral therapy began. Whole blood was used without cell fractionation, so all unsorted peripheral T cells were reflected in the repertoire. For RNA extraction, roughly 2.7 ml of peripheral blood was drawn into Tempus tubes. Enrollment excluded patients who had febrile or AIDS-related illness, tumors, hepatitis B or C coinfection, immunomodulatory therapy, recent vaccination or treatment interruptions. Residual genomic DNA was removed with the TURBO-DNase kit and globin mRNA was depleted with GLOBINclear. Using SuperScript III with primers targeting the alpha and beta constant regions, approximately 500 ng of RNA was reverse transcribed. Separate alpha and beta chain libraries were made by chain-specific third strand synthesis with multiplexing indices. In the protocol, all rearrangements within a chain were amplified with a single primer pair so that primer bias was avoided, and molecular barcodes were added to each cDNA molecule. T4 RNA Ligase 1 joined purified cDNA to a 5' RACE adapter that carried a random hexamer and the SP2 sequencing primer site. Second strand synthesis was performed with Phusion polymerase and primed from the SP2 site, and slow temperature ramps were applied to favor optimal annealing. The 12-nucleotide barcode on each molecule comprised two random hexamer sequences, both introduced before amplification and concatenated. A brief initial PCR introduced P5 and P7 adapter elements together with a second index, and a roughly 23-cycle amplification PCR using P5s and P7 primers was subsequently performed. In total the libraries went through 25 to 30 PCR cycles, after which the libraries were quantified on a Qubit, sized on a Bioanalyzer, and diluted to 3 to 4.5 nM. The normalized libraries were sequenced on an Illumina MiSeq using 2 x 250 paired-end kits. MinElute columns were the means by which the reverse transcription reactions were cleaned up, and the reactions were eluted into roughly 10 ul Tris-Cl. Adapter ligations were incubated for 23 hours at 16 degrees C and subsequently purified with AMPure XP beads at a 1:1 ratio. Per the original workflow: A modified Decombinator that output V, J, insert and barcode information was used to process the demultiplexed FASTQ files. Sequences that shared a barcode but differed from the dominant sequence were discarded as errors, and original cDNA molecules were estimated by counting barcodes clustered at Levenshtein distance 3. Downstream analyses used R packages ineq, vegan, igraph and RCytoscape, with IMGT nomenclature and CDR3 definitions. To avoid skew from clonal expansion, each TCR was counted once, and V gene usage was computed over distinct sequences. Within a donor, similarity networks joined unique CDR3 amino acid sequences in every case where two of them were separated by a single Levenshtein edit. In the repertoires, a search was made for a compiled set of published HIV-specific CDR3s (roughly 92 alpha, several hundred beta) and CMV-specific CDR3s (roughly 12 alpha, 253 beta). It was shown by random subsampling to size-matched repertoires that the decreased diversity of patients was not caused by their lower sequence numbers. TCRdb reran the public reads through fastp at Q25 and MiXCR, keeping productive beta chains. Every entry covers one CDR3 protein and lists the most common genes and DNA from its rows. Clone size and V and J calls follow TCRdb, not the original study. The sample has approximately 9,300 distinct CDR3 sequences on record, approximately 6% of them singletons. 28% of the sample goes to the ten largest clones.

The specimen comprised blood, sampled during antiretroviral therapy. The rearrangement combines TRBV6-5 with TRBJ2-7, with 7 bases in between that match TRBD1. This sequence was found in an adult with HIV infection. The donor label of this sample is uncertain. The CDR3 region: CASSFLQGSGEQYF. The nucleotide sequence reads TGTGCCAGCAGTTTTTTACAGGGGAGCGGCGAGCAGTACTTC.